The T cell receptor (beta chain) described here comes from a study of cytomegalovirus exposure and HLA in healthy donors. Study-wide results and caveats: A list of approximately 160 TCR beta chains associated with cytomegalovirus was given. Based on reports, TCR beta sequences accurately predicted HLA-A and HLA-B alleles for most subjects. Earlier analysis found most TCR beta V segments productive about 87% or about 30% of the time.

In its sample, this clone was seen once. The antigen remains unidentified. The study ran its PCR with 60 Vbeta and 13 Jbeta primers. Profiling relied on immunoSEQ multiplex PCR, and the TCRdb table lists in-frame clones only, not all of them. The sample yields about 160,000 clones, approximately 79% seen once. Trimming took 4 bases from V and 7 from J; bases not matched to a gene: 6. The CDR3 runs 14 residues. CDR1 and CDR2 (germline): SGHVS, FQNEAQ. The TCR originated in a woman aged 50 to 60 in good health and CMV-seropositive. The sample was PBMCs. This chain joins TRBV7-8 and TRBJ1-1, with 10 positions matching TRBD1. CDR3 DNA: TGTGCCAGCAGCTACGGGACAGGGGCAATTGAAGCTTTCTTT. Amino acids: CASSYGTGAIEAFF.